The rows below give T cell receptor beta chains drawn from one sample of a study of CD8 T cells in ankylosing spondylitis. Via MiXCR, TCRdb re-called the 5' RACE reads, giving one row per CDR3 protein. The table has about 24,000 distinct CDR3 sequences, about 17% seen once. The sample comprised blood. The receptors shown here come from a male donor with ankylosing spondylitis or in good health (not recorded which). Both conserved end residues are part of each CDR3. The order of the fields is D gene, V gene, J gene, clone size, CDR3 protein, CDR3 DNA. A D gene is named only where the DNA matches it firmly. Expanded clones get a size class; other rows say once, few or many, or leave the size out.

D: TRBD2; V: TRBV7-2; J: TRBJ2-3; size: many; CDR3: CASSTNSGGLDTQYF; DNA: TGTGCCAGCAGCACGAATAGCGGGGGTTTAGATACGCAGTATTTT
D: -; V: TRBV6-5; J: TRBJ2-1; size: few; CDR3: CASRKTGTRVGEQFF; DNA: TGTGCCAGCAGAAAGACCGGGACGCGGGTTGGGGAGCAGTTCTTC
D: -; V: TRBV6-2/TRBV6-3; J: TRBJ2-1; size: -; CDR3: CASSYSEYNEQFF; DNA: TGTGCCAGCAGTTACTCGGAATACAATGAGCAGTTCTTC
D: TRBD1; V: TRBV7-9; J: TRBJ1-2; size: -; CDR3: CASSFQDRGPRGYTF; DNA: TGTGCCAGCAGCTTCCAGGACAGGGGGCCTCGTGGCTACACCTTC
D: -; V: TRBV5-1; J: TRBJ2-5; size: -; CDR3: CASSFDWGGPRETQYF; DNA: TGCGCCAGCAGCTTTGATTGGGGGGGCCCCCGAGAGACCCAGTACTTC
D: TRBD1; V: TRBV12-3/TRBV12-4; J: TRBJ1-1; size: few; CDR3: CASIFRGRGTEAFF; DNA: TGTGCCAGCATATTCAGGGGGCGCGGGACTGAAGCTTTCTTT
D: -; V: TRBV20-1; J: TRBJ1-1; size: -; CDR3: CSASLERVLNTEAFF; DNA: TGCAGTGCTAGCTTGGAAAGGGTGCTGAACACTGAAGCTTTCTTT
D: -; V: TRBV7-2; J: TRBJ2-1; size: many; CDR3: CASSLPGQDNEQFF; DNA: TGTGCCAGCAGCCTCCCGGGTCAGGACAATGAGCAGTTCTTC
D: -; V: TRBV7-2; J: TRBJ2-2; size: many; CDR3: CASSPGVGGELFF; DNA: TGTGCCAGCAGCCCCGGCGTCGGCGGGGAGCTGTTTTTT
D: -; V: TRBV4-3; J: TRBJ1-4; size: -; CDR3: CASSPPEAGEVTNEKLFF; DNA: TGCGCCAGCAGCCCCCCTGAAGCGGGGGAGGTAACTAATGAAAAACTGTTTTTT
D: -; V: TRBV7-9; J: TRBJ1-1; size: many; CDR3: CASSHLQAEAFF; DNA: TGTGCCAGCAGTCATCTACAAGCTGAAGCTTTCTTT
D: -; V: TRBV5-4; J: TRBJ2-3; size: -; CDR3: CASSLPRGGTDTQYF; DNA: TGTGCCAGCAGCTTGCCTAGGGGTGGCACAGATACGCAGTATTTT
D: -; V: TRBV7-8; J: TRBJ1-4; size: many; CDR3: CASSLLDTTNEKLFF; DNA: TGTGCCAGCAGCTTATTAGACACAACTAATGAAAAACTGTTTTTT
D: -; V: TRBV29-1; J: TRBJ2-7; size: -; CDR3: CSARVPNYEQYF; DNA: TGCAGCGCCCGGGTCCCTAACTACGAGCAGTACTTC
D: TRBD1; V: TRBV5-1; J: TRBJ2-3; size: many; CDR3: CASSLVFRGPTSTDTQYF; DNA: TGCGCCAGCAGCTTGGTTTTCAGGGGGCCGACTAGCACAGATACGCAGTATTTT
D: -; V: TRBV28; J: TRBJ1-3; size: -; CDR3: CASSSPTKRNTIYF; DNA: TGTGCCAGCAGTTCGCCGACAAAGAGGAACACCATATATTTT
D: -; V: TRBV12-3/TRBV12-4; J: TRBJ2-3; size: few; CDR3: CASSPRGANTDTQYF; DNA: TGTGCCAGCAGCCCCAGGGGGGCGAACACAGATACGCAGTATTTT
D: -; V: TRBV7-2; J: TRBJ2-5; size: few; CDR3: CASSLKGFLETQYF; DNA: TGTGCCAGCAGCTTGAAGGGTTTTCTTGAGACCCAGTACTTC
D: -; V: TRBV9; J: TRBJ2-3; size: medium-sized; CDR3: CASSVDASTSTDTQYF; DNA: TGTGCCAGCAGCGTAGATGCCAGCACAAGCACAGATACGCAGTATTTT
D: -; V: TRBV6-2/TRBV6-3; J: TRBJ2-2; size: -; CDR3: CASTRESNTGELFF; DNA: TGTGCCAGCACAAGGGAGTCGAACACCGGGGAGCTGTTTTTT
D: -; V: TRBV20-1; J: TRBJ2-1; size: -; CDR3: CSARDSGLAYNEQFF; DNA: TGCAGTGCTAGAGATTCAGGACTGGCGTACAATGAGCAGTTCTTC
D: TRBD1; V: TRBV7-9; J: TRBJ1-4; size: -; CDR3: CASSTYRGPNEKLFF; DNA: TGTGCCAGCAGCACCTACAGGGGGCCTAATGAAAAACTGTTTTTT
D: -; V: TRBV7-2; J: TRBJ2-3; size: many; CDR3: CASSLMARGFSDTQYF; DNA: TGTGCCAGCAGCTTAATGGCCCGGGGCTTTTCAGATACGCAGTATTTT
D: -; V: TRBV11-2; J: TRBJ1-1; size: -; CDR3: CASSLSIVAFF; DNA: TGTGCCAGCAGCTTGAGTATCGTGGCTTTCTTT
D: -; V: TRBV29-1; J: TRBJ2-1; size: few; CDR3: CSVKGRQNSYNEQFF; DNA: TGCAGCGTTAAGGGTCGACAGAACTCCTACAATGAGCAGTTCTTC
D: TRBD1; V: TRBV4-3; J: TRBJ2-3; size: few; CDR3: CASRDTGGTDTQYF; DNA: TGCGCCAGCAGAGATACAGGGGGTACAGATACGCAGTATTTT
D: -; V: TRBV7-2; J: TRBJ2-1; size: many; CDR3: CASTPDLYNEQFF; DNA: TGTGCCAGCACCCCGGACCTGTACAATGAGCAGTTCTTC
D: TRBD2; V: TRBV12-5; J: TRBJ2-5; size: -; CDR3: CASGFSGGQETQYF; DNA: TGTGCTAGTGGTTTTAGCGGGGGCCAAGAGACCCAGTACTTC
D: -; V: TRBV29-1; J: TRBJ1-1; size: -; CDR3: CSVEGEARSTEAFF; DNA: TGCAGCGTTGAAGGAGAAGCGCGGAGCACTGAAGCTTTCTTT
D: -; V: TRBV12-3/TRBV12-4; J: TRBJ1-1; size: few; CDR3: CASSESGRGEAFF; DNA: TGTGCCAGCAGTGAATCCGGGAGAGGTGAAGCTTTCTTT
D: -; V: TRBV29-1; J: TRBJ2-5; size: -; CDR3: CSVRQETQYF; DNA: TGCAGCGTTAGGCAAGAGACCCAGTACTTC
D: TRBD2; V: TRBV7-2; J: TRBJ2-5; size: few; CDR3: CASSRTSGYQETQYF; DNA: TGTGCCAGCAGCCGGACTAGCGGGTACCAAGAGACCCAGTACTTC
D: TRBD2; V: TRBV5-1; J: TRBJ2-7; size: many; CDR3: CASSSSGLADYLSSYEQYF; DNA: TGCGCCAGCAGCTCCTCTGGGCTAGCGGATTACTTGAGCTCCTACGAGCAGTACTTC
D: TRBD1; V: TRBV29-1; J: TRBJ2-2; size: few; CDR3: CSVRGRNTGELFF; DNA: TGCAGCGTCAGGGGGCGCAACACCGGGGAGCTGTTTTTT
D: -; V: TRBV28; J: TRBJ2-5; size: many; CDR3: CASKRTGQETQYF; DNA: TGTGCCAGCAAGCGGACGGGTCAAGAGACCCAGTACTTC
D: -; V: TRBV20-1; J: TRBJ2-1; size: -; CDR3: CCGEQGHNEQFF; DNA: TGCTGTGGCGAACAAGGCCACAATGAGCAGTTCTTC
D: TRBD2; V: TRBV11-2; J: TRBJ2-2; size: -; CDR3: CASSQLAGGHTGELFF; DNA: TGTGCCAGCAGCCAACTAGCGGGAGGCCACACCGGGGAGCTGTTTTTT
D: TRBD1; V: TRBV10-3; J: TRBJ1-6; size: -; CDR3: CAIRDGQGGSYNSPLHF; DNA: TGTGCCATCAGGGACGGACAGGGAGGCTCCTATAATTCACCCCTCCACTTT
D: -; V: TRBV7-3; J: TRBJ2-1; size: -; CDR3: CASSLSVGSYNEQFF; DNA: TGTGCCAGCAGCTTGAGTGTCGGCTCCTACAATGAGCAGTTCTTC
D: -; V: TRBV5-1; J: TRBJ2-5; size: many; CDR3: CASSFQPRSGQETQYF; DNA: TGCGCCAGCAGCTTCCAACCCAGGTCGGGGCAAGAGACCCAGTACTTC
D: -; V: TRBV24-1; J: TRBJ2-1; size: few; CDR3: CATSERRNEQFF; DNA: TGTGCCACCAGTGAACGAAGAAATGAGCAGTTCTTC
D: -; V: TRBV28; J: TRBJ1-4; size: few; CDR3: CASSLPTDEKLFF; DNA: TGTGCCAGCAGTTTGCCGACGGATGAAAAACTGTTTTTT
D: -; V: TRBV5-6; J: TRBJ2-5; size: many; CDR3: CASSFLETQYF; DNA: TGTGCCAGCAGCTTTCTTGAGACCCAGTACTTC
D: -; V: TRBV24-1; J: TRBJ2-2; size: few; CDR3: CATGPPGLRDGELFF; DNA: TGTGCCACCGGACCTCCGGGACTCCGTGACGGGGAGCTGTTTTTT
D: -; V: TRBV10-3; J: TRBJ2-2; size: -; CDR3: CAISDKGESTGELFF; DNA: TGTGCCATCAGTGATAAGGGGGAGAGCACCGGGGAGCTGTTTTTT
D: -; V: TRBV20-1; J: TRBJ1-4; size: -; CDR3: CSASELEKLFF; DNA: TGCAGTGCTAGCGAGCTAGAAAAACTGTTTTTT
D: TRBD1; V: TRBV30; J: TRBJ2-2; size: few; CDR3: CAWNRGQGAPGELFF; DNA: TGTGCCTGGAACCGGGGACAGGGGGCTCCCGGGGAGCTGTTTTTT
D: -; V: TRBV7-9; J: TRBJ2-1; size: -; CDR3: CASSLGPAGTYNEQFF; DNA: TGTGCCAGCAGCTTAGGTCCAGCGGGTACCTACAATGAGCAGTTCTTC
D: TRBD2; V: TRBV27; J: TRBJ2-3; size: many; CDR3: CASSPGTSPDTQYF; DNA: TGTGCCAGCAGCCCCGGGACTAGCCCAGATACGCAGTATTTT
D: -; V: TRBV6-2/TRBV6-3; J: TRBJ2-1; size: many; CDR3: CASRGSSYNEQFF; DNA: TGTGCCAGCCGGGGGAGCTCCTACAATGAGCAGTTCTTC
D: -; V: TRBV7-9; J: TRBJ1-1; size: many; CDR3: CASKRGGESTEAFF; DNA: TGTGCCAGCAAGAGGGGCGGAGAGAGCACTGAAGCTTTCTTT
D: TRBD2; V: TRBV6-2/TRBV6-3; J: TRBJ2-7; size: -; CDR3: CASSYLAGLTSSYEQYF; DNA: TGTGCCAGCAGTTATCTAGCGGGACTGACTAGCTCCTACGAGCAGTACTTC
D: TRBD1; V: TRBV7-2; J: TRBJ2-4; size: -; CDR3: CASSQRQGSGGIQYF; DNA: TGTGCCAGCAGCCAAAGACAGGGGAGTGGCGGCATTCAGTACTTC